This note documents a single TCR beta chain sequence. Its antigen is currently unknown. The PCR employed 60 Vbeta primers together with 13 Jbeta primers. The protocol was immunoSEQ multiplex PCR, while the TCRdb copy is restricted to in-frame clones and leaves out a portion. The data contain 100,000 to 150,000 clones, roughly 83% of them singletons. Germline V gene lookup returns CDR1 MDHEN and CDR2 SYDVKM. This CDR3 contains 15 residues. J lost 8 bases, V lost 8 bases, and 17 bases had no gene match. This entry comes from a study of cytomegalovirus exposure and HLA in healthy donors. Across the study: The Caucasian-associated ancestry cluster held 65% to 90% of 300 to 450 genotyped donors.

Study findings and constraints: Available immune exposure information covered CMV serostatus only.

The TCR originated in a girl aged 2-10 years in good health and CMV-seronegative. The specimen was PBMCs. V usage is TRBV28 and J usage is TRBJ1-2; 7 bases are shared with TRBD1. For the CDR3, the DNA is TGTGCCAGCGGGTTACTCTCACAGGGGTTAAGGGGCTACACCTTC. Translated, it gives CASGLLSQGLRGYTF.